This T cell receptor (beta chain) was retrieved from a study of spatial heterogeneity in lung cancer. TCRdb itself ran the 5' RACE reads through MiXCR, one entry per CDR3 protein. The profile shows tens of thousands of distinct CDR3 sequences, around 7.7% of them singletons. The CDR3 consists of 19 residues. With V trimmed by 7 bases and J by 0 bases, 17 bases remained unmatched. CDR1 and CDR2 from the germline V gene are MDHEN and SYDVKM. Study observations and caveats: At tumor resection, ubiquitous expanded TCRs were detected in blood more often than later.

Time point denoted: blood at routine non-recurrence follow-up after resection. Whole RNA obtained from tumor, nontumor lung or frozen PBMC underwent sequencing without sorting. This clonotype was observed a handful of times. No antigen is known for it. The specimen was PBMCs, collected at follow-up. The V and J genes are TRBV28 and TRBJ2-1, with 8 positions matching TRBD2. This clonotype was obtained from a female donor with early-stage non-small cell lung cancer. Written as DNA, the CDR3 is TGTGCCAGCACCCTAGGGGGACTAGTGGTACTATCCTCCTACAATGAGCAGTTCTTC. It specifies CASTLGGLVVLSSYNEQFF.